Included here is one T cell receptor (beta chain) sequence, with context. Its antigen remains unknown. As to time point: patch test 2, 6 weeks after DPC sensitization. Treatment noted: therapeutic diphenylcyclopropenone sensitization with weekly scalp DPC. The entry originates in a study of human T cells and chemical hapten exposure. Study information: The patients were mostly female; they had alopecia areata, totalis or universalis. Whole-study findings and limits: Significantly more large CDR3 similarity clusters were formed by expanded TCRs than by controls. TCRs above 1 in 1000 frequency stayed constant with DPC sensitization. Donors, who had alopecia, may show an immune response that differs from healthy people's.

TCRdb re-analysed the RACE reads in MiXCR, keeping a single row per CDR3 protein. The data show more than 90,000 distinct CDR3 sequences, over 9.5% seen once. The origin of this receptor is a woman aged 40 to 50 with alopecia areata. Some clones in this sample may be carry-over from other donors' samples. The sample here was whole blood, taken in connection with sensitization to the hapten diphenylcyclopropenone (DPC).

The CDR3 nucleotides are TGTGCCAGCAGCCAAGAGGAGGCCGGGCCGCAAAACTATGGCTACACCTTC. Translating gives CASSQEEAGPQNYGYTF. V and J are TRBV4-2 and TRBJ1-2, with D unclear. Trimming pared 0 bases from V and 2 bases from J, leaving 16 bases between. CDR3 length equals 17 residues. Germline loops: CDR1 LGHNA, CDR2 YNFKEQ.